The 21 T cell receptor beta chains given below trace back to one sample, sequenced in a study of CD4 T cells in relation to SARS-CoV-2 and coronaviruses. Their target antigens are unknown. The table came from immunoSEQ multiplex PCR; TCRdb's copy has only in-frame clones and leaves some out. The top ten hold roughly 22% of the sample, which has about 38,000 clones, around 77% seen once. Specimen: memory CD4+ T cells from PBMCs, cultured in vitro. All receptors derive from an adult with COVID-19.

The J gene is TRBJ2-7, the V gene TRBV28; D tentatively reads TRBD1 or TRBD2 (5 bases each). Germline V lookup: CDR1 MDHEN, CDR2 SYDVKM. This CDR3 region has 13 residues. V lost 2 bases and J lost 1, with 6 bases in between. CDR3 sequence: CASSLGGSYEQYF. The CDR3 nucleotides are TGTGCCAGCAGTTTAGGGGGTTCCTACGAGCAGTACTTC.

The rearrangement joins TRBV7-8 to TRBJ2-1; 7 bases line up with TRBD1. With 5 bases clipped from V and 2 bases from J, the junction kept 12 bases outside the gene matches. Germline V lookup: CDR1 SGHVS, CDR2 FQNEAQ. The CDR3 runs 17 residues. In DNA, the CDR3 is TGTGCCAGCAGCCAGATTGAGGGGACAGACCCCTACAATGAGCAGTTCTTC. Protein product: CASSQIEGTDPYNEQFF.

The chain is built from TRBV5-6 and TRBJ2-3; 7 nucleotides agree with TRBD2. After removal of 5 bases from V and 1 base from J, the junction contained 4 bases not matched to a gene. CDR1 SGHDT and CDR2 YYEEEE come from the germline V gene. The CDR3 runs 14 residues. The CDR3 here is CASSWSGGTDTQYF. In DNA, the CDR3 is TGTGCCAGCAGTTGGAGCGGGGGCACAGATACGCAGTATTTT.

This rearrangement joins TRBV5-1 to TRBJ1-1; D remains ambiguous. The CDR3 length is 14 residues. V was trimmed by 2 bases and J by 3 bases, leaving 11 bases between them. The V gene's germline CDR1 is SGHRS and CDR2 YFSETQ. The CDR3 here is CASSLMYMDTEAFF. The CDR3 coding sequence is TGCGCCAGCAGCTTAATGTACATGGACACTGAAGCTTTCTTT.

The V call is TRBV27, the J call TRBJ1-1, with D perhaps matching TRBD1 (6 bases). With 5 bases removed from V and 1 base from J, the gap between germline ends came to 11 bases. The CDR3 runs 14 residues. In germline, CDR1 is MNHEY, CDR2 SMNVEV (reference sequence). The CDR3, as DNA: TGTGCCAGCAGTATAATACAGGGGAACACTGAAGCTTTCTTT. Protein product: CASSIIQGNTEAFF.

The chain uses TRBV2 and TRBJ2-7; no definite D call. Germline CDR1 is SNHLY and CDR2 is FYNNEI. There are 13 residues in the CDR3. With 8 bases removed from V and 6 bases from J, the gap between germline ends came to 17 bases. Here the CDR3 reads CASRRSPGFEQYF. The CDR3 DNA reads TGTGCCAGCCGGCGTAGCCCTGGGTTCGAGCAGTACTTC. The full variable domain, rest sourced from reference TRBV2 and TRBJ2-7, is EPEVTQTPSHQVTQMGQEVILRCVPISNHLYFYWYRQILGQKVEFLVSFYNNEISEKSEIFDDQFSVERPDGSNFTLKIRSTKLEDSAMYFCASRRSPGFEQYFGPGTRLTVT.

The CDR3 spells CASSPRQNYQETQYF. Here the CDR3 DNA reads TGCGCCAGCAGCCCCCGACAGAACTACCAAGAGACCCAGTACTTC. This sequence joins TRBV5-1 and TRBJ2-5, with a possible D match to TRBD1 (5 bases). Per germline, CDR1 SGHRS and CDR2 YFSETQ. There are 15 residues in the CDR3. V was shortened by 4 bases and J by 0 bases, with 13 bases between the two germline ends.

This chain links TRBV10-3 with TRBJ2-5; the match to TRBD1 covers 7 bases. CDR1 is ENHRY, CDR2 SYGVKD, per germline. The trim removed 7 bases at V and 5 bases at J, leaving 4 bases unmatched. The CDR3 is 12 residues long. The CDR3 coding sequence is TGTGCCATCAAGGACAGGTTTGAGACCCAGTACTTC. Translating gives CAIKDRFETQYF.

In this sample, this clone turned up a few times. The V gene is TRBV3-1 (or the pseudogene TRBV3-2), the J gene TRBJ2-7, with TRBD2 identical over 9 bases. In germline, CDR1 is LGHDT, CDR2 YNNKEL (reference sequence). The CDR3 contains 14 residues. V shed 4 bases, J shed 1 base, and the junction held 2 bases outside the gene matches. The CDR3 reads CASSPSGTSYEQYF. CDR3 bases: TGTGCCAGCAGCCCTAGCGGGACGTCCTACGAGCAGTACTTC.

The chain uses TRBV9 and TRBJ1-1; no firm D call. The CDR3 is 12 amino acids. The germline gives CDR1 SGDLS, CDR2 YYNGEE. V lost 3 bases, J lost 7 bases, and 10 bases lay in between. CDR3 in DNA: TGTGCCAGCAGCGGGGGAGGGAGTGAAGCTTTCTTT. Its translation: CASSGGGSEAFF. Complete variable domain (other parts from reference TRBV9 and TRBJ1-1): DSGVTQTPKHLITATGQRVTLRCSPRSGDLSVYWYQQSLDQGLQFLIQYYNGEERAKGNILERFSAQQFPDLHSELNLSSLELGDSALYFCASSGGGSEAFFGQGTRLTVV.

On this clone: This sample also contains other DNA sequences that code for the same CDR3. The CDR3 loop is CASRPGTVHNEQFF. The CDR3 DNA reads as TGTGCCAGCCGTCCCGGGACAGTTCACAATGAGCAGTTCTTC. V gene TRBV27 combines with J gene TRBJ2-1, with 7 positions matching TRBD1. This CDR3 comprises 14 residues. The trim removed 8 bases at V and 5 bases at J, leaving 9 bases unmatched. Per germline, CDR1 MNHEY and CDR2 SMNVEV (reference sequence).

This chain joins TRBV28 and TRBJ2-7, with 10 nucleotides matching TRBD1. V shed 7 bases and J 4 bases; nucleotides not matched to a gene: 4. This CDR3 comprises 13 residues. Germline V lookup: CDR1 MDHEN, CDR2 SYDVKM. CDR3 coding DNA: TGTGCCAGCATCCGACAGGGGGCTTACGAGCAGTACTTC. This codes for CASIRQGAYEQYF. The full variable domain, completed using reference TRBV28 and TRBJ2-7, is DVKVTQSSRYLVKRTGEKVFLECVQDMDHENMFWYRQDPGLGLRLIYFSYDVKMKEKGDIPEGYSVSREKKERFSLILESASTNQTSMYLCASIRQGAYEQYFGPGTRLTVT.

This chain links TRBV12-3 or TRBV12-4 with TRBJ2-5, with D tentatively TRBD1 (6 bases). V lost 5 bases to trimming and J lost 5 bases, with 12 bases between them. CDR3 size: 13 residues. Here the CDR3 DNA reads TGTGCCAGCAGTCGAGACAGGACGGAGACCCAGTACTTC. It encodes CASSRDRTETQYF.

V is TRBV24-1 and J is TRBJ2-6; no clear D. The length of the CDR3 is 19 residues. V was cut by 5 bases and J by 1 base, with 20 bases left in between. CDR1 is KGHDR and CDR2 is SFDVKD in the germline V gene. The CDR3 sequence: CATSASWAASVSGANVLTF. The DNA for the CDR3 is TGTGCCACCAGTGCCTCATGGGCAGCATCGGTGTCTGGGGCCAACGTCCTGACTTTC.

The V call is TRBV7-9, the J call TRBJ2-6; unclear D gene. CDR1 SEHNR and CDR2 FQNEAQ come from the germline V gene (reference sequence). The germline V and J ends were trimmed by 3 bases and 0 bases, with 3 bases remaining between them. This CDR3 has 14 residues. The CDR3 is CASSLSSGANVLTF. In nucleotides, the CDR3 is TGTGCCAGCAGCTTGAGCTCTGGGGCCAACGTCCTGACTTTC. Looking up the rest from reference TRBV7-9 and TRBJ2-6 gives the full variable domain: DTGVSQNPRHKITKRGQNVTFRCDPISEHNRLYWYRQTLGQGPEFLTYFQNEAQLEKSRLLSDRFSAERPKGSFSTLEIQRTEQGDSAMYLCASSLSSGANVLTFGAGSRLTVL.

This clone came up once. This chain uses TRBV7-8 with TRBJ2-2; D ambiguous. From germline, CDR1 is SGHVS and CDR2 FQNEAQ. The CDR3 runs 15 residues. V was clipped by 5 bases and J by 1 base, with 11 bases between them. Written as DNA, the CDR3 is TGTGCCAGCAGCCGACGCGGAGTGAACACCGGGGAGCTGTTTTTT. It is translated as CASSRRGVNTGELFF.

The chain joins TRBV4-2 to TRBJ2-3, with 9 bases identical to TRBD2. CDR1 and CDR2 (germline): LGHNA, YNFKEQ. With 0 bases clipped from V and 4 bases from J, the junction kept 11 bases outside the gene matches. This CDR3 comprises 18 residues. This chain's CDR3 is CASSQDSGGGRAADTQYF. In DNA form, the CDR3 reads TGTGCCAGCAGCCAAGACTCAGGTGGCGGGAGGGCCGCAGATACGCAGTATTTT.

The rearrangement links TRBV4-2 to TRBJ1-2, with a weak D call TRBD1 (5 bases). The CDR3 is 14 amino acids. The ends were cut back, 0 bases at V and 4 bases at J, with 9 bases in the middle. Germline CDR1 and CDR2: LGHNA and YNFKEQ. The CDR3 DNA reads as TGTGCCAGCAGCCAAGACCCCGGGGGCTATGGCTACACCTTC. Translated, it gives CASSQDPGGYGYTF.

The gene calls are TRBV7-9 and TRBJ2-1; 11 nucleotides agree with TRBD1. The CDR3 is 16 amino acids. Germline V gene lookup returns CDR1 SEHNR and CDR2 FQNEAQ (reference sequence). V lost 8 bases to trimming and J lost 5 bases; unmatched junction nucleotides: 11. In DNA, the CDR3 is TGTGCCAGCCGACCCGGAGGGACAGGGGGTAACAATGAGCAGTTCTTC. Translated: CASRPGGTGGNNEQFF. The variable domain in full, with the rest retrieved from reference TRBV7-9 and TRBJ2-1, is DTGVSQNPRHKITKRGQNVTFRCDPISEHNRLYWYRQTLGQGPEFLTYFQNEAQLEKSRLLSDRFSAERPKGSFSTLEIQRTEQGDSAMYLCASRPGGTGGNNEQFFGPGTRLTVL.

The CDR3 protein is CASSYSSGANVLTF. Here the CDR3 DNA reads TGTGCCAGCAGTTACAGCTCTGGGGCCAACGTCCTGACTTTC. This chain connects TRBV6-2 or TRBV6-3 to TRBJ2-6; D is uncertain. In germline, CDR1 is MNHEY, CDR2 SVGEGT. Trimming removed 2 bases from V and 0 bases from J, with 2 bases in between. The CDR3 covers 14 residues.

A single count supports this clone. The J gene is TRBJ1-6, the V gene TRBV18; TRBD1 aligns across 8 bases. This CDR3 region has 15 residues. Germline loops: CDR1 KGHSH, CDR2 LQKENI. V lost 2 bases, J lost 9 bases, and 6 bases stayed unmatched. In DNA, the CDR3 is TGTGCCAGCTCACCATCAGGGGGCGAAGGTTCACCCCTCCACTTT. Its translation is CASSPSGGEGSPLHF.